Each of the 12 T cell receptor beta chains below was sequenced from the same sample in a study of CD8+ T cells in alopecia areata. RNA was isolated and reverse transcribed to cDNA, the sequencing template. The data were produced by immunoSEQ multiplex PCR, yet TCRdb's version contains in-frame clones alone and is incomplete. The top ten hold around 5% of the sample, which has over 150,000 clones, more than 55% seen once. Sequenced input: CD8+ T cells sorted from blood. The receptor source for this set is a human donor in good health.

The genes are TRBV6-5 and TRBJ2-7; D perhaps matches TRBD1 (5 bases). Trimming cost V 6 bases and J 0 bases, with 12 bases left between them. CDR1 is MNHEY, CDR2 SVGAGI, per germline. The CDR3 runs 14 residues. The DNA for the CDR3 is TGTGCCAGCAGCACAGGTGTTTTCTCCTACGAGCAGTACTTC. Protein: CASSTGVFSYEQYF.

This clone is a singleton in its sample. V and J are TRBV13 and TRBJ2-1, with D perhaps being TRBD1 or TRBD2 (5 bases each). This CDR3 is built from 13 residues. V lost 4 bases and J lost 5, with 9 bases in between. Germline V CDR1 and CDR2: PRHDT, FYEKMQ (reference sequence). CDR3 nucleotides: TGTGCCAGCAGCTGGGGGTCGGACAATGAGCAGTTCTTC. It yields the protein CASSWGSDNEQFF.

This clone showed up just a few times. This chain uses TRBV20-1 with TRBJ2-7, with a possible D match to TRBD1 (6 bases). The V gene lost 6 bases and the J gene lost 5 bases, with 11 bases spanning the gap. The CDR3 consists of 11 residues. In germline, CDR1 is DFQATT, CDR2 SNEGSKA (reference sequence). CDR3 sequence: CSATDRNEQYF. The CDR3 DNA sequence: TGCAGTGCCACCGACAGGAACGAGCAGTACTTC.

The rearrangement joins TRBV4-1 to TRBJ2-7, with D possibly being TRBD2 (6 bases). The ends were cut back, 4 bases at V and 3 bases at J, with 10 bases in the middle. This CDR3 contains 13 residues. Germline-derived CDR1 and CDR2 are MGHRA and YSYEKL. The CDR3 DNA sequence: TGCGCCAGCAGCCCGACGACTAGCTACGAGCAGTACTTC. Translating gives CASSPTTSYEQYF.

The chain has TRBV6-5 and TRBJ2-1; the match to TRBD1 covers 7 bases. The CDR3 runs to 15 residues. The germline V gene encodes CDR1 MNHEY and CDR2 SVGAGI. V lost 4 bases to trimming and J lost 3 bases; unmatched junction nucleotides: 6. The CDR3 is CASSSTGTVYNEQFF. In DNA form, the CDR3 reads TGTGCCAGCAGTTCTACCGGGACAGTCTACAATGAGCAGTTCTTC.

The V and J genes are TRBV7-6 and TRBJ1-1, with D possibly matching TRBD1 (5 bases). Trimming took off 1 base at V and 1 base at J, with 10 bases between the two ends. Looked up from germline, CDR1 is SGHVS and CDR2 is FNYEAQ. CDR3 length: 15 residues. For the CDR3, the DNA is TGTGCCAGCAGCTTAGGTGATCAGGGGAACACTGAAGCTTTCTTT. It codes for CASSLGDQGNTEAFF.

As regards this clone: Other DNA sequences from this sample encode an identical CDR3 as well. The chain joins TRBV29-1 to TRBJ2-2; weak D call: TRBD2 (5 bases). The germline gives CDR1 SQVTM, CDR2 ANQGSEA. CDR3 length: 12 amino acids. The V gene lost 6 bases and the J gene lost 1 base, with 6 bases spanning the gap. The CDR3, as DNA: TGCAGCGTCGAGGGGAACACCGGGGAGCTGTTTTTT. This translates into CSVEGNTGELFF.

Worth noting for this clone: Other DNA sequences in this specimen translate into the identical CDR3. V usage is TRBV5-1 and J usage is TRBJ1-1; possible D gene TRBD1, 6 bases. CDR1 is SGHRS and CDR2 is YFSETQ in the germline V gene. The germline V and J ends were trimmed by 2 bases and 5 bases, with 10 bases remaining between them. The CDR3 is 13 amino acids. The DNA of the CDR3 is TGCGCCAGCAGCTTCGAAGGGGGAACTGAAGCTTTCTTT. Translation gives CASSFEGGTEAFF.

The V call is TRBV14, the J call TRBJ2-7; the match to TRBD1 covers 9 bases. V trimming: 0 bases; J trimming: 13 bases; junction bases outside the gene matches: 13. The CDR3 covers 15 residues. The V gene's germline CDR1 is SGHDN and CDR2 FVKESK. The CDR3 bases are TGTGCCAGCAGCCAAGACGGAGGACAGGGGTTTCAATTCTACTTC. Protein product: CASSQDGGQGFQFYF. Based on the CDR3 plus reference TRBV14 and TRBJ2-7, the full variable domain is EAGVTQFPSHSVIEKGQTVTLRCDPISGHDNLYWYRRVMGKEIKFLLHFVKESKQDESGMPNNRFLAERTGGTYSTLKVQPAELEDSGVYFCASSQDGGQGFQFYFGPGTRLTVT.

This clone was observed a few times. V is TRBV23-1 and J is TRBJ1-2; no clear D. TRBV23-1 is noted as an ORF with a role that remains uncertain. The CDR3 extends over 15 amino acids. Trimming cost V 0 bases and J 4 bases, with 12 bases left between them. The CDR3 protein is CASSQSLGKGYGYTF. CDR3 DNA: TGCGCCAGCAGTCAATCGTTAGGGAAAGGCTATGGCTACACCTTC.

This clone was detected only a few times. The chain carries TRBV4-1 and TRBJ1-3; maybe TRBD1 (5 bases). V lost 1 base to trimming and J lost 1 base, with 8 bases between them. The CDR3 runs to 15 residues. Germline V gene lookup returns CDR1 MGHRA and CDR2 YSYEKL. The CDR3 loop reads CASSQAGGSGNTIYF. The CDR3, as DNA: TGCGCCAGCAGCCAAGCGGGGGGGTCTGGAAACACCATATATTTT.

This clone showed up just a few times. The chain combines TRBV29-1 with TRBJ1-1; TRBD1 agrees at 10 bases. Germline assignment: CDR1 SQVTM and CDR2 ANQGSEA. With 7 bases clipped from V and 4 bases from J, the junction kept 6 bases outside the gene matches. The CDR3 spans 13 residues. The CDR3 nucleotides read TGCAGCGCCCCGGGACAGGGGTTCACTGAAGCTTTCTTT. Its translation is CSAPGQGFTEAFF.